These 19 T cell receptor beta chains originate from one sample sequenced in a study of cytomegalovirus exposure and HLA in healthy donors. With 60 Vbeta and 13 Jbeta primers, the PCR was carried out. Data came from immunoSEQ multiplex PCR; TCRdb stores just in-frame clones and leaves some out. The sample holds over 85,000 clones, 7.6% seen once. The sample comprised PBMCs. Receptors were obtained from a man aged 45-60 years in good health and CMV-seronegative.

The chain combines TRBV5-6 with TRBJ2-3; 8 bases map to TRBD2. This CDR3 has 15 residues. V shed 3 bases and J 6 bases; nucleotides not matched to a gene: 9. Germline lookup yields CDR1 SGHDT and CDR2 YYEEEE. CDR3 sequence reads: CASSSGGAWTDTQYF. Written as DNA, the CDR3 is TGTGCCAGCAGCTCCGGGGGGGCTTGGACGGATACGCAGTATTTT.

This clone turned up a few times. The rearrangement uses TRBV11-2 and TRBJ2-7, with 10 bases aligning to TRBD1. After removal of 8 bases from V and 9 bases from J, the junction contained 10 bases not matched to a gene. The CDR3 has 13 residues. The V gene's germline CDR1 is SGHAT and CDR2 FQNNGV. The CDR3 region is CASGGTGATVQYF. Written as DNA, the CDR3 is TGTGCCAGCGGAGGGACAGGGGCAACGGTGCAGTACTTC. Combining the CDR3 with reference TRBV11-2 and TRBJ2-7 gives the whole variable domain EAGVAQSPRYKIIEKRQSVAFWCNPISGHATLYWYQQILGQGPKLLIQFQNNGVVDDSQLPKDRFSAERLKGVDSTLKIQPAKLEDSAVYLCASGGTGATVQYFGPGTRLTVT.

This clone has only a few counts. The chain carries TRBV19 and TRBJ1-1; 8 bases align to TRBD1. Germline CDR1 is LNHDA and CDR2 is SQIVND (reference sequence). The length of the CDR3 is 13 residues. With V trimmed by 3 bases and J by 9 bases, 6 bases remained unmatched. The CDR3 here is CASSILGQEQAFF. CDR3 in DNA: TGTGCCAGTAGTATTCTGGGACAGGAACAAGCTTTCTTT.

This clone turned up a few times. The rearrangement uses TRBV18 and TRBJ2-1, with 8 bases matching TRBD2. There are 15 residues in the CDR3. Germline trimming cut 2 bases from V and 9 bases from J; bases unmatched to any gene: 9. Germline assignment: CDR1 KGHSH and CDR2 LQKENI. DNA of the CDR3: TGTGCCAGCTCACCAACGGGAGGGGGTTTAGGTGAGCAGTTCTTC. It translates to CASSPTGGGLGEQFF.

In its sample, this clone was seen a few times. The chain combines TRBV2 with TRBJ1-5, with D perhaps matching TRBD1 (5 bases). Germline CDR1 is SNHLY and CDR2 is FYNNEI. The CDR3 is made up of 13 amino acids. V shed 7 bases and J shed 3 bases, with 10 bases lying between them. CDR3 nucleotide sequence: TGTGCCAGCACACAGGATTCCAATCAGCCCCAGCATTTT. Protein sequence: CASTQDSNQPQHF.

For the CDR3, the DNA is TGTGCCAGCGCCAGGGTCACCGTGGAGACCCAGTACTTC. Protein: CASARVTVETQYF. The chain couples TRBV27 to TRBJ2-5; weak D call: TRBD1 (5 bases). With 8 bases removed from V and 5 bases from J, the gap between germline ends came to 15 bases. The CDR3 covers 13 residues. Germline CDR1 reads MNHEY; CDR2 reads SMNVEV (reference sequence).

This clone was observed a handful of times. V usage is TRBV11-2 and J usage is TRBJ2-2; TRBD1 is a possible D gene (5 bases). Germline assignment: CDR1 SGHAT and CDR2 FQNNGV. V lost 0 bases, J lost 5 bases, and 7 bases lay in between. This CDR3 has 14 amino acids. The CDR3 is CASSLDGQTGELFF. CDR3 in DNA: TGTGCCAGCAGCTTAGATGGACAAACCGGGGAGCTGTTTTTT.

The J gene is TRBJ2-3, the V gene TRBV7-9; TRBD2 matches 7 bases. CDR3 length: 15 amino acids. The germline CDR1 and CDR2 sequences are SEHNR and FQNEAQ (reference sequence). V trimming: 2 bases; J trimming: 3 bases; junction bases outside the gene matches: 5. The CDR3 loop is CASSLRGGGTDTQYF. In DNA form, the CDR3 reads TGTGCCAGCAGCTTAAGAGGCGGGGGAACAGATACGCAGTATTTT. The full variable domain, with the rest looked up from reference TRBV7-9 and TRBJ2-3, is DTGVSQNPRHKITKRGQNVTFRCDPISEHNRLYWYRQTLGQGPEFLTYFQNEAQLEKSRLLSDRFSAERPKGSFSTLEIQRTEQGDSAMYLCASSLRGGGTDTQYFGPGTRLTVL.

This clone occurred a few times. This sequence joins TRBV18 and TRBJ1-3, with 9 bases fitting TRBD1. The V and J ends lost 2 bases and 7 bases, in that order; junction bases with no gene match: 6. From germline, CDR1 is KGHSH and CDR2 LQKENI. This CDR3 comprises 15 residues. CDR3 protein: CASSPTQGARNTIYF. In nucleotides, the CDR3 is TGTGCCAGCTCACCAACACAGGGGGCGAGGAACACCATATATTTT.

This sequence joins TRBV7-6 and TRBJ1-6, with 9 bases that match TRBD1. With V trimmed by 1 base and J by 6 bases, 4 bases remained unmatched. Germline lookup yields CDR1 SGHVS and CDR2 FNYEAQ. This CDR3 spans 16 amino acids. CDR3 sequence: CASSLGGQGANSPLHF. DNA for the CDR3: TGTGCCAGCAGCTTAGGGGGACAGGGCGCTAATTCACCCCTCCACTTT. Variable domain in full (rest from reference TRBV7-6 and TRBJ1-6): GAGVSQSPRYKVTKRGQDVALRCDPISGHVSLYWYRQALGQGPEFLTYFNYEAQQDKSGLPNDRFSAERPEGSISTLTIQRTEQRDSAMYRCASSLGGQGANSPLHFGNGTRLTVT.

V and J are TRBV11-2 and TRBJ1-5; 9 bases are a match to TRBD1. After removal of 1 base from V and 4 bases from J, the junction contained 2 bases not matched to a gene. This CDR3 is built from 15 residues. CDR1 is SGHAT and CDR2 is FQNNGV in the germline V gene. The CDR3 DNA reads TGTGCCAGCAGCTTAGGGGGACAGGGAAATCAGCCCCAGCATTTT. Translating gives CASSLGGQGNQPQHF.

The rearrangement joins TRBV9 to TRBJ1-1; D gene unclear. The CDR3 sequence is 17 residues long. Trimming took 2 bases from V and 1 from J, leaving 18 bases between them. Germline values: CDR1 SGDLS, CDR2 YYNGEE. The CDR3 here is CASSVGDLGLRNTEAFF. For the CDR3, the DNA is TGTGCCAGCAGCGTCGGAGATCTTGGGTTGAGGAACACTGAAGCTTTCTTT.

The chain employs TRBV11-2 and TRBJ1-2, with D unclear. Germline values: CDR1 SGHAT, CDR2 FQNNGV. Trimming stripped 4 bases from V and 0 bases from J, with 12 bases between. The CDR3 extends over 15 amino acids. The CDR3 coding sequence is TGTGCCAGCAGCTCTCTGAGGCAGTCTAACTATGGCTACACCTTC. Translation gives CASSSLRQSNYGYTF.

The genes are TRBV19 and TRBJ1-5, with D perhaps TRBD1 (5 bases). The CDR3 contains 16 residues. The germline V gene has CDR1 LNHDA and CDR2 SQIVND (reference sequence). The V and J ends lost 1 base and 2 bases respectively, with 12 bases between them. CDR3 sequence reads: CASSIAAGLGNQPQHF. The CDR3 region has the DNA TGTGCCAGTAGTATAGCGGCAGGGTTGGGCAATCAGCCCCAGCATTTT.

This clone was recorded a few times. The genes are TRBV19 and TRBJ2-7; 8 bases are a match to TRBD1. The length of the CDR3 is 18 residues. Trimming cost V 0 bases and J 6 bases; bases outside gene matches: 16. Germline CDR1 reads LNHDA; CDR2 reads SQIVND (reference sequence). The chain's CDR3 is CASSIDHRAWTGLSEQYF. The CDR3 coding sequence is TGTGCCAGTAGTATAGATCATCGGGCTTGGACAGGGTTGAGCGAGCAGTACTTC. Supplemented by reference TRBV19 and TRBJ2-7, the full variable domain reads DGGITQSPKYLFRKEGQNVTLSCEQNLNHDAMYWYRQDPGQGLRLIYYSQIVNDFQKGDIAEGYSVSREKKESFPLTVTSAQKNPTAFYLCASSIDHRAWTGLSEQYFGPGTRLTVT.

This clone was found a few times. V and J are TRBV5-1 and TRBJ2-2; D ambiguous. Germline-derived CDR1 and CDR2 are SGHRS and YFSETQ. V lost 0 bases to trimming and J lost 1 base, with 7 bases between them. The CDR3 loop spans 15 amino acids. CDR3 coding DNA: TGCGCCAGCAGCTTGGCACCGGGGAACACCGGGGAGCTGTTTTTT. Translating it yields CASSLAPGNTGELFF.

This chain connects TRBV30 to TRBJ2-5, with D perhaps matching TRBD2 (6 bases). V lost 4 bases, J lost 6 bases, and 21 bases lay in between. This CDR3 spans 15 amino acids. Germline V gene lookup returns CDR1 GTSNPN and CDR2 SVGIG (reference sequence). Written as DNA, the CDR3 is TGTGCCTGGACCTTTGGCGGGGTGGCTAGACAGACCCAGTACTTC. It specifies CAWTFGGVARQTQYF.

There are a few counts of this clone. V gene TRBV7-3 combines with J gene TRBJ1-4; 7 bases fit TRBD1. CDR3 size: 19 residues. The germline V gene has CDR1 SGHTA and CDR2 FQGTGA. The V and J ends lost 4 bases and 2 bases, in that order; junction bases with no gene match: 16. The CDR3 protein is CASSSLTQGQRSTNEKLFF. The CDR3 bases are TGTGCCAGCAGCTCCTTAACCCAGGGACAGCGATCCACTAATGAAAAACTGTTTTTT.

In its sample, this clone was seen a few times. The chain combines TRBV7-2 with TRBJ2-1; D is perhaps TRBD2 (6 bases). The CDR3 is 12 amino acids. CDR1 is SGHTA, CDR2 FQGNSA, per germline. Trimming stripped 5 bases from V and 7 bases from J, with 9 bases between. CDR3 protein: CASSPGGNEQFF. CDR3 nucleotides: TGTGCCAGCAGCCCCGGAGGGAATGAGCAGTTCTTC.